The sequence of this TCR beta chain was determined in a study of Ad26.COV2.S vaccination and SARS-CoV-2 variants. Study-level background: Among those in the COV1001 Ad26.COV2.S trial arm was the donor. General observations from the study: Breadth and depth estimates from TCRs may understate total T cell responses.

The treatment was: about 20 received Ad26.COV2.S at low or high dose, single or two shots; about 5 received placebo; per-sample allocation not given. The study sampled participants on day 63 after the first vaccine or placebo injection. This clone was seen only once. Antigen unknown. The table came from immunoSEQ multiplex PCR; TCRdb's copy has only in-frame clones and leaves some out. This table holds about 440,000 clones, about nine tenths found once. Germline V CDR1 and CDR2: SGHTA, FQGNSA. V was shortened by 5 bases and J by 3 bases, with 12 bases between the two germline ends. This CDR3 has 14 residues.

The sequence derives from a person aged 18-65 years who received the Ad26.COV2.S COVID-19 vaccine or a placebo. The J gene is TRBJ2-3, the V gene TRBV7-2; D is unclear. The specimen comprised peripheral blood, sampled in a trial of Ad26.COV2.S vaccine versus placebo. The CDR3 coding sequence is TGTGCCAGCAGCCAGGAGTGGCGGACAGATACGCAGTATTTT. Its translation: CASSQEWRTDTQYF.